Shown below are 11 T cell receptor beta chains from a single sample sequenced in a study of T-cell reconstitution after alpha-beta-depleted transplantation in children. During its preparation, the TCRbeta library received unique molecular identifiers. TCRdb processed the PCR reads anew with MiXCR; each CDR3 protein has one entry. The repertoire consists of just under 250,000 distinct CDR3 sequences, with around 25% occurring once and the leading ten covering about 2.6%. Source: PBMCs, taken before TCRalphabeta/CD19-depleted stem cell transplant. The receptors were sampled from a girl aged 2 to 9 with Fanconi anemia, due to receive a stem cell transplant.

The rearrangement joins TRBV5-1 to TRBJ2-5, with 9 bases identical to TRBD2. The CDR3 has 16 amino acids. CDR1 SGHRS and CDR2 YFSETQ come from the germline V gene. V dropped 3 bases and J dropped 1; count of bases not matched to a gene: 7. CDR3 sequence reads: CASSSIAGETQETQYF. The DNA for the CDR3 is TGCGCCAGCAGCTCGATAGCGGGGGAAACCCAAGAGACCCAGTACTTC.

The chain recombines TRBV18 with TRBJ1-2; D is perhaps TRBD1 (5 bases). Germline values: CDR1 KGHSH, CDR2 LQKENI. This CDR3 is built from 16 residues. V was pared by 2 bases and J by 4 bases, with 17 bases between. Here the CDR3 DNA reads TGTGCCAGCTCACCATGGGTCATAGGACACCTCTATGGCTACACCTTC. Protein product: CASSPWVIGHLYGYTF.

Ten or more counts support this clonotype. This rearrangement joins TRBV12-3 or TRBV12-4 to TRBJ2-7, with D uncertain. The CDR3 has 13 amino acids. V lost 3 bases and J 0 bases, leaving 6 bases between the germline ends. CDR3 region: CASSFGSSYEQYF. DNA for the CDR3: TGTGCCAGCAGTTTTGGCAGCTCCTACGAGCAGTACTTC.

This clonotype was recorded many times. The rearrangement uses TRBV6-1 and TRBJ2-5; D may be TRBD2 (5 bases). V lost 6 bases, J lost 2 bases, and 13 bases lay in between. CDR1 MNHNS and CDR2 SASEGT come from the germline V gene. This CDR3 is built from 14 residues. The CDR3 region is CASRIELGQETQYF. The CDR3 region has the DNA TGTGCCAGCAGGATTGAACTAGGGCAAGAGACCCAGTACTTC.

This clonotype was seen only a few times. V and J are TRBV5-1 and TRBJ2-3, with 10 nucleotides matching TRBD2. The CDR3 is 15 amino acids. The V gene's germline CDR1 is SGHRS and CDR2 YFSETQ. Trimming at V came to 4 bases and at J to 0 bases, leaving 2 bases not matched to a gene. This CDR3 reads CASSLAGVSTDTQYF. The CDR3 DNA sequence: TGCGCCAGCAGCCTAGCGGGAGTTAGCACAGATACGCAGTATTTT.

This clonotype occurred a few times. The rearrangement links TRBV2 to TRBJ2-7; TRBD1 agrees at 7 bases. Germline CDR1 reads SNHLY; CDR2 reads FYNNEI. V dropped 3 bases and J dropped 2; count of bases not matched to a gene: 4. The CDR3 loop spans 14 amino acids. This CDR3 reads CASSDQGVAYEQYF. CDR3 bases: TGTGCCAGCAGTGACCAGGGGGTGGCCTACGAGCAGTACTTC.

This clonotype was recorded at least ten times. The CDR3 bases are TGCAGCGTAGGCTTTGCGGGGTTTACCTACGAGCAGTACTTC. This translates into CSVGFAGFTYEQYF. This chain uses TRBV29-1 with TRBJ2-7, with a tentative D call TRBD2 (6 bases). This CDR3 has 14 amino acids. V dropped 6 bases and J dropped 2 bases, with 17 bases sitting between them. Germline CDR1 SQVTM, CDR2 ANQGSEA.

This clonotype was counted many times. V gene TRBV18 combines with J gene TRBJ2-3; TRBD2 might be the D (7 bases). Germline loops: CDR1 KGHSH, CDR2 LQKENI. This CDR3 has 15 residues. V was trimmed by 2 bases and J by 6 bases, leaving 15 bases between them. The CDR3 DNA is TGTGCCAGCTCACCATTAGGGGGGAGGGCCGATACGCAGTATTTT. Its translation: CASSPLGGRADTQYF. The whole variable domain, filled in from reference TRBV18 and TRBJ2-3, reads NAGVMQNPRHLVRRRGQEARLRCSPMKGHSHVYWYRQLPEEGLKFMVYLQKENIIDESGMPKERFSAEFPKEGPSILRIQQVVRGDSAAYFCASSPLGGRADTQYFGPGTRLTVL.

This clonotype has just one count. The CDR3 is CASSEVGEAGGQETQYF. The CDR3, as DNA: TGTGCCAGCAGTGAAGTCGGGGAAGCGGGAGGGCAAGAGACCCAGTACTTC. The chain joins TRBV6-1 to TRBJ2-5; 10 bases are a match to TRBD2. CDR3 length equals 17 residues. Trimming at V came to 1 base and at J to 2 bases, leaving 7 bases not matched to a gene. Germline V gives CDR1 MNHNS, CDR2 SASEGT.

This clonotype was observed at least ten times. This sequence joins TRBV5-1 and TRBJ2-1; no firm D call. V gave up 0 bases and J gave up 7 bases, with 5 bases separating them. Germline V gene data show CDR1 as SGHRS and CDR2 as YFSETQ. This CDR3 is built from 12 residues. CDR3 sequence (DNA): TGCGCCAGCAGCTTGGGGGTGAATGAGCAGTTCTTC. This codes for CASSLGVNEQFF.

This clonotype was seen only a few times. The rearrangement uses TRBV5-1 and TRBJ2-1; D gene unclear. V lost 0 bases to trimming and J lost 2 bases, with 12 bases between them. CDR1 and CDR2 (germline): SGHRS, YFSETQ. The CDR3 sequence is 16 residues long. The CDR3 sequence: CASSLGKGNPYNEQFF. The DNA of the CDR3 is TGCGCCAGCAGCTTGGGTAAGGGCAACCCCTACAATGAGCAGTTCTTC.